One and the same sample provided the 3 T cell receptor beta chains below, sequenced in a study of control samples from healthy donors and cancer patients. TCRdb's table, derived via immunoSEQ multiplex PCR, lists solely in-frame clones and lacks some. Among about 250,000 clones listed, about 80% were seen once. Sample: PBMCs. The origin of the receptors is a woman aged 60-75 years with lung cancer.

The genes are TRBV19 and TRBJ2-1, with TRBD1 matching over 7 bases. V shed 7 bases, J shed 8 bases, and the junction held 14 bases outside the gene matches. The CDR3 runs to 15 residues. The germline V gene encodes CDR1 LNHDA and CDR2 SQIVND (reference sequence). The CDR3 region is CASNTWGQSMHEQFF. CDR3 in DNA: TGTGCCAGTAATACCTGGGGACAGTCAATGCATGAGCAGTTCTTC.

This clone was observed a handful of times. The chain has TRBV5-1 and TRBJ2-7; TRBD1 matches 9 bases. Germline trimming cut 5 bases from V and 6 bases from J; bases unmatched to any gene: 15. This CDR3 is built from 16 residues. Germline assignment: CDR1 SGHRS and CDR2 YFSETQ. CDR3 sequence reads: CASSRDPGTGSAEQYF. The CDR3 bases are TGCGCCAGCAGTCGAGACCCCGGGACAGGGTCAGCCGAGCAGTACTTC.

The genes are TRBV5-1 and TRBJ2-1; D gene ambiguous. V was trimmed by 2 bases and J by 0 bases, leaving 6 bases between them. Germline-derived CDR1 and CDR2 are SGHRS and YFSETQ. The CDR3 consists of 14 residues. CDR3 loop: CASSFQYSYNEQFF. The CDR3 DNA is TGCGCCAGCAGCTTTCAATACTCCTACAATGAGCAGTTCTTC.